This is a list of T cell receptor beta chains from one sample in a study of cytomegalovirus exposure and HLA in healthy donors. Some clones are missing from TCRdb's copy, which holds only in-frame ones; the method was immunoSEQ multiplex PCR. Listed are 140,000 to 150,000 clones; approximately 1% falls within the top ten. The sequencing input was PBMCs. These receptors were obtained from a male donor in good health and CMV-seronegative. Each CDR3 is given with its conserved first and last residue. The D gene is left open where the match is weak.

d_call,v_call,j_call,cdr3_nt,cdr3_aa
TRBD1,TRBV30,TRBJ2-7,TGTGCCTGGAGTGCGGGACAGGCGGGCCCCTACGAGCAGTACTTC,CAWSAGQAGPYEQYF
NA,TRBV18,TRBJ2-2,TGTGCCAGCTCACCACGGCAGGGGAACACCGGGGAGCTGTTTTTT,CASSPRQGNTGELFF
NA,TRBV7-8,TRBJ2-3,TGTGCCAGCAGCTCCTCCCAGCCGGGGACAGATACGCAGTATTTT,CASSSSQPGTDTQYF
TRBD1,TRBV6-6,TRBJ1-1,TGTGCCAGCAGTAAAAACCGGGACAGGAACACTGAAGCTTTCTTT,CASSKNRDRNTEAFF
NA,TRBV19,TRBJ1-1,TGTGCCAGTAGTATCCCTAGGGGTATCTTCCCTGAAGCTTTCTTT,CASSIPRGIFPEAFF
NA,TRBV30,TRBJ2-1,TGTGCCTGGAGTGTTGGGGGCGATTCACAGGAGCAGTTCTTC,CAWSVGGDSQEQFF
TRBD2,TRBV15,TRBJ2-5,TGTGCCACCAGCAGACGACTACTGTCAGCGGGATTGGGCGAGACCCAGTACTTC,CATSRRLLSAGLGETQYF
TRBD1,TRBV29-1,TRBJ1-1,TGCAGCGTCGAGGCCACACAGGGGGCTGATACTGAAGCTTTCTTT,CSVEATQGADTEAFF
TRBD1,TRBV6-5,TRBJ2-7,TGTGCCAGCAGTAACAGGTGGGACAGCTACGAGCAGTACTTC,CASSNRWDSYEQYF
NA,TRBV5-1,TRBJ1-1,TGCGCCAGCAGCCCCCGAGGAGGGGTATTTTCTGAAGCTTTCTTT,CASSPRGGVFSEAFF
NA,TRBV6-6,TRBJ1-6,TGTGCCAGCAGTCCTGGCCAGGGTAGTTCACCCCTCCACTTT,CASSPGQGSSPLHF
NA,TRBV5-1,TRBJ2-2,TGCGCCAGCAGCTCAGGTGTCGGGGAGGCCGGGGAGCTGTTTTTT,CASSSGVGEAGELFF
NA,TRBV18,TRBJ1-1,TGTGCCAGCTCACGGGGGGGGAACACTGAAGCTTTCTTT,CASSRGGNTEAFF
NA,TRBV9,TRBJ2-7,TGTGCCAGCAGCGTTGGTGACATTAGCTCCTACGAGCAGTACTTC,CASSVGDISSYEQYF
NA,TRBV18,TRBJ1-5,TGTGCCAGCTCCCTTTGGTACGACGGAGGTCAGCCCCAGCATTTT,CASSLWYDGGQPQHF
NA,TRBV6-1,TRBJ1-4,TGTGCCAGCAGTGAAGCGTCCCCGCTGGGGGGAAAGGGAAAACTGTTTTTT,CASSEASPLGGKGKLFF
NA,TRBV9,TRBJ1-2,TGTGCCAGCAGCGTAGACGGGTATGCGGATTACACCTTC,CASSVDGYADYTF
TRBD2,TRBV4-1,TRBJ2-1,TGCGCCAGCAGCCAAGAGGGCTTCAGGACTAGCTGGGCCGTTCGGCAGTTCTTC,CASSQEGFRTSWAVRQFF
TRBD1,TRBV6-1,TRBJ2-7,TGTGCCAGCACCCGGACAGGCGAGCAGTACTTC,CASTRTGEQYF
NA,TRBV15,TRBJ1-1,TGTGCCACCAGCAGAGCCTTTCGAGGGAGCGGTACTGAAGCTTTCTTT,CATSRAFRGSGTEAFF
NA,TRBV30,TRBJ1-1,TGTGCCTGGAGTCCCGGACAGATTTCTTTATCTTTGAACACTGAAGCTTTCTTT,CAWSPGQISLSLNTEAFF
TRBD1,TRBV14,TRBJ2-1,TGTGCCAGCAGCCATATCACAGGGGGCGGAAGCAATGAGCAGTTCTTC,CASSHITGGGSNEQFF
NA,TRBV9,TRBJ1-1,TGTGCCAGCAGCGTAGTCCTAGGGGGTTCTTCTGAAGCTTTCTTT,CASSVVLGGSSEAFF
NA,TRBV27,TRBJ2-7,TGTGCCAGCAGAGGGACACGATTGTCCTACGAGCAGTACTTC,CASRGTRLSYEQYF
NA,TRBV29-1,TRBJ1-3,TGCAGCGTTGTGGAAGGAGGCGGAAACACCATATATTTT,CSVVEGGGNTIYF
TRBD1,TRBV19,TRBJ1-2,TGTGCCAGTAGTTCGAGCGCCAGGGGGTTTAGTGGCTACACCTTC,CASSSSARGFSGYTF
TRBD1,TRBV6-5,TRBJ1-5,TGTGCCAGCAGTCAACAGGGGAGTCAGCCCCAGCATTTT,CASSQQGSQPQHF
NA,TRBV11-2,TRBJ1-1,TGTGCCAGCAGCCATGCTGTAAGTGCGGTACCTACTGAAGCTTTCTTT,CASSHAVSAVPTEAFF
NA,TRBV5-1,TRBJ2-1,TGCGCCAGCAGCCCGGACAGTCTATACAATGAGCAGTTCTTC,CASSPDSLYNEQFF
NA,TRBV6-4,TRBJ2-2,TGTGCCAGCAGTATCGGAGACCAGAGTACCGGGGAGCTGTTTTTT,CASSIGDQSTGELFF
NA,TRBV11-3,TRBJ2-3,TGTGCCAGCAGCTTAGTTAGGGGAGATACGCAGTATTTT,CASSLVRGDTQYF
TRBD2,TRBV7-6,TRBJ2-3,TGTGCCAGCAGCTTATACCAGCGGGGGAGCACAGATACGCAGTATTTT,CASSLYQRGSTDTQYF
TRBD1,TRBV19,TRBJ1-4,TGTGCCAGTAGACCGGGGACAGCAACTAATGAAAAACTGTTTTTT,CASRPGTATNEKLFF
TRBD1,TRBV28,TRBJ1-4,TGTGCCAGCACCCTAACCGACAGGGGTTCTAATGAAAAACTGTTTTTT,CASTLTDRGSNEKLFF
TRBD1,TRBV5-1,TRBJ1-4,TGCGCCAGCCGCAGCGAGGGGGACAGGAATGAAAAACTGTTTTTT,CASRSEGDRNEKLFF
NA,TRBV13,TRBJ2-3,TGTGCCAGCAGCCCCAGGGTCCGGACAGATACGCAGTATTTT,CASSPRVRTDTQYF
NA,TRBV4-2,TRBJ2-6,TGTGCCAGCAGCCAAGAAGGGGCCGGGGCCAACGTCCTGACTTTC,CASSQEGAGANVLTF
NA,TRBV25-1,TRBJ1-5,TGTGCCACCGAGGGCCTTATCAATCAGCCCCAGCATTTT,CATEGLINQPQHF
TRBD2,TRBV5-1,TRBJ2-7,TGCGCCAGCAGTCCGTGGGGGGGAGCCTACGAGCAGTACTTC,CASSPWGGAYEQYF
NA,TRBV7-2,TRBJ1-2,TGTGCCAGCACCGTAGAGCGGGCGGGGGGCTACACCTTC,CASTVERAGGYTF
TRBD1,TRBV5-6,TRBJ2-7,TGTGCCAGCAGCCGACAGCCGGGACAGGGGGCCTACGAGCAGTACTTC,CASSRQPGQGAYEQYF